This T cell receptor beta chain is from a study of blood T cell repertoires in COVID-19. Study-wide context: Samples of COVID-19 (acute and convalescent) were obtained from the United States, Italy and Spain.

Participants' reported clinical history set cohort assignment. Germline CDR1 MNHEY, CDR2 SVGEGT. V was cut by 0 bases and J by 4 bases, with 10 bases left in between. This CDR3 region has 15 residues. Sequenced by immunoSEQ multiplex PCR; TCRdb stores in-frame clones only, minus some. The table records about 210,000 clones, 80% to 85% of them present only once. Worth noting for this clone: The same CDR3 arises from other DNA sequences in this sample as well.

The rearrangement links TRBV6-2 or TRBV6-3 to TRBJ1-5; a possible D gene is TRBD1 (5 bases). The sequenced material came from PBMCs or T cells enriched from blood (not recorded which). The origin of this receptor is a woman aged 45-65 years with acute COVID-19. The CDR3 sequence is CASSYSRVRNQPQHF. The DNA of the CDR3 is TGTGCCAGCAGTTACTCCAGGGTACGGAATCAGCCCCAGCATTTT.